The rows below give T cell receptor beta chains drawn from one sample of a study of radiation and T cells in renal cell carcinoma. TCRdb's copy holds only in-frame clones and misses some; the assay was immunoSEQ multiplex PCR. The sample lists approximately 94,000 clones, 82% occurring once. Sequenced material: blood, taken from a patient whose treatment included radiotherapy and nephrectomy. The receptors come from a man in his sixties with renal cell carcinoma. Each CDR3 is given with its conserved first and last residue. A D gene is named only where the DNA matches it firmly. The listing skips clone size in some rows; elsewhere it reads once, few, many or a size class.

abundance: NA
j_gene: TRBJ2-7
d_gene: NA
v_gene: TRBV5-6
CDR3aa: CASSFGIHYEQYF
CDR3nt: TGTGCCAGCAGCTTCGGCATTCACTACGAGCAGTACTTC

abundance: NA
j_gene: TRBJ2-5
d_gene: TRBD1
v_gene: TRBV15
CDR3aa: CATSRVKGAGQETQYF
CDR3nt: TGTGCCACCAGCAGAGTCAAGGGGGCGGGTCAAGAGACCCAGTACTTC

abundance: NA
j_gene: TRBJ2-5
d_gene: TRBD1
v_gene: TRBV28
CDR3aa: CASSYFPGQGLETQYF
CDR3nt: TGTGCCAGCAGTTACTTCCCGGGACAGGGATTGGAGACCCAGTACTTC

abundance: NA
j_gene: TRBJ1-2
d_gene: TRBD1
v_gene: TRBV28
CDR3aa: CASSQGNYGYTF
CDR3nt: TGTGCCAGCTCACAGGGGAACTATGGCTACACCTTC

abundance: few
j_gene: TRBJ1-1
d_gene: TRBD1
v_gene: TRBV25-1
CDR3aa: CASSVTGGLTEAFF
CDR3nt: TGTGCCAGCAGTGTGACAGGGGGCTTAACTGAAGCTTTCTTT

abundance: NA
j_gene: TRBJ2-3
d_gene: TRBD1
v_gene: TRBV4-2
CDR3aa: CASSQGTGAGSPFTDTQYF
CDR3nt: TGTGCCAGCAGCCAAGGGACAGGGGCGGGGTCCCCCTTCACAGATACGCAGTATTTT

abundance: NA
j_gene: TRBJ1-3
d_gene: NA
v_gene: TRBV5-6
CDR3aa: CASSLEGGLSTSGNTIYF
CDR3nt: TGTGCCAGCAGCTTGGAGGGGGGTCTCAGCACCTCTGGAAACACCATATATTTT

abundance: few
j_gene: TRBJ1-2
d_gene: NA
v_gene: TRBV2
CDR3aa: CASSGFRGYGYTF
CDR3nt: TGTGCCAGCAGTGGGTTCAGGGGCTATGGCTACACCTTC

abundance: NA
j_gene: TRBJ2-7
d_gene: NA
v_gene: TRBV11-3
CDR3aa: CASSYDYYSYEQYF
CDR3nt: TGTGCCAGCAGCTACGACTACTACTCCTACGAGCAGTACTTC

abundance: NA
j_gene: TRBJ2-1
d_gene: NA
v_gene: TRBV7-9
CDR3aa: CASSLTGSYNEQFF
CDR3nt: TGTGCCAGCAGCTTAACAGGCTCCTACAATGAGCAGTTCTTC

abundance: NA
j_gene: TRBJ2-7
d_gene: NA
v_gene: TRBV5-5
CDR3aa: CASSPKLVPGSDEQYF
CDR3nt: TGTGCCAGCAGCCCAAAACTAGTTCCAGGTTCGGACGAGCAGTACTTC

abundance: few
j_gene: TRBJ1-1
d_gene: NA
v_gene: TRBV5-4
CDR3aa: CASSWSTGLNTEAFF
CDR3nt: TGTGCCAGCAGCTGGAGCACAGGGCTGAACACTGAAGCTTTCTTT

abundance: NA
j_gene: TRBJ1-2
d_gene: TRBD1
v_gene: TRBV19
CDR3aa: CASSTRGDPANYGYTF
CDR3nt: TGTGCCAGTAGTACCAGGGGGGACCCAGCTAACTATGGCTACACCTTC

abundance: once
j_gene: TRBJ2-3
d_gene: NA
v_gene: TRBV29-1
CDR3aa: CSVGQGGDTQYF
CDR3nt: TGCAGCGTTGGGCAGGGTGGGGATACGCAGTATTTT

abundance: NA
j_gene: TRBJ2-3
d_gene: NA
v_gene: TRBV5-4
CDR3aa: CASSLVQGGDTQYF
CDR3nt: TGTGCCAGCAGCTTGGTGCAGGGTGGAGATACGCAGTATTTT

abundance: NA
j_gene: TRBJ1-3
d_gene: TRBD1
v_gene: TRBV6-5
CDR3aa: CASRSTGGYGNTIYF
CDR3nt: TGTGCCAGCAGATCGACAGGGGGCTATGGAAACACCATATATTTT

abundance: NA
j_gene: TRBJ2-1
d_gene: NA
v_gene: TRBV7-9
CDR3aa: CASSYPSNEQFF
CDR3nt: TGTGCCAGCAGCTACCCCTCTAATGAGCAGTTCTTC

abundance: NA
j_gene: TRBJ2-3
d_gene: TRBD2
v_gene: TRBV4-1
CDR3aa: CASSQGWVGRASDTQYF
CDR3nt: TGCGCCAGCAGCCAGGGCTGGGTTGGGAGGGCCTCAGATACGCAGTATTTT

abundance: NA
j_gene: TRBJ1-4
d_gene: NA
v_gene: TRBV30
CDR3aa: CASSGAHNEKLFF
CDR3nt: TGTGCCTCGTCAGGGGCGCACAATGAAAAACTGTTTTTT

abundance: NA
j_gene: TRBJ2-3
d_gene: TRBD2
v_gene: TRBV6-1
CDR3aa: CASRPGLAASGAQYF
CDR3nt: TGTGCCAGCAGGCCGGGACTAGCGGCCTCCGGCGCGCAGTATTTT

abundance: NA
j_gene: TRBJ1-5
d_gene: TRBD1
v_gene: TRBV6-5
CDR3aa: CASSSRTGRQPQHF
CDR3nt: TGTGCCAGCAGTTCCCGGACAGGTCGACAGCCCCAGCATTTT

abundance: NA
j_gene: TRBJ2-7
d_gene: NA
v_gene: TRBV27
CDR3aa: CASSLGVSGNEQYF
CDR3nt: TGTGCCAGCAGTTTGGGGGTTTCGGGTAACGAGCAGTACTTC

abundance: once
j_gene: TRBJ1-2
d_gene: NA
v_gene: TRBV5-1
CDR3aa: CASSLAGQGGYGYTF
CDR3nt: TGCGCCAGCAGCTTGGCCGGGCAGGGAGGCTATGGCTACACCTTC

abundance: NA
j_gene: TRBJ2-3
d_gene: NA
v_gene: TRBV29-1
CDR3aa: CSVEDPDGAGDTQYF
CDR3nt: TGCAGCGTTGAAGACCCAGATGGGGCCGGAGATACGCAGTATTTT

abundance: NA
j_gene: TRBJ2-2
d_gene: NA
v_gene: TRBV6-5
CDR3aa: CASRMGGAGTGELFF
CDR3nt: TGTGCCAGCAGGATGGGGGGGGCGGGGACCGGGGAGCTGTTTTTT

abundance: NA
j_gene: TRBJ2-2
d_gene: NA
v_gene: TRBV6-5
CDR3aa: CASSYSGTGELFF
CDR3nt: TGTGCCAGCAGTTACTCGGGCACCGGGGAGCTGTTTTTT

abundance: NA
j_gene: TRBJ1-5
d_gene: NA
v_gene: TRBV19
CDR3aa: CASSIGIRRPQHF
CDR3nt: TGTGCCAGTAGTATAGGGATACGGCGGCCCCAGCATTTT

abundance: NA
j_gene: TRBJ2-1
d_gene: NA
v_gene: TRBV6-5
CDR3aa: CASSSDGNYNEQFF
CDR3nt: TGTGCCAGCAGCTCGGACGGGAACTACAATGAGCAGTTCTTC

abundance: NA
j_gene: TRBJ2-3
d_gene: TRBD2
v_gene: TRBV27
CDR3aa: CASTGLGQRDTQYF
CDR3nt: TGTGCCAGCACCGGACTAGGTCAACGGGATACGCAGTATTTT

abundance: NA
j_gene: TRBJ2-2
d_gene: NA
v_gene: TRBV5-4
CDR3aa: CASSFDYLNTGELFF
CDR3nt: TGTGCCAGCAGCTTCGACTACCTGAACACCGGGGAGCTGTTTTTT

abundance: NA
j_gene: TRBJ2-7
d_gene: NA
v_gene: TRBV10-3
CDR3aa: CAISESSHEQYF
CDR3nt: TGTGCCATCAGTGAGTCGTCCCACGAGCAGTACTTC

abundance: few
j_gene: TRBJ2-5
d_gene: TRBD1
v_gene: TRBV28
CDR3aa: CASRDRVKTQYF
CDR3nt: TGTGCCAGCAGGGACAGGGTAAAGACCCAGTACTTC

abundance: NA
j_gene: TRBJ2-1
d_gene: NA
v_gene: TRBV11-2
CDR3aa: CASSLGYSGEQFF
CDR3nt: TGTGCCAGCAGCTTAGGGTATTCGGGTGAGCAGTTCTTC

abundance: NA
j_gene: TRBJ2-3
d_gene: TRBD1
v_gene: TRBV5-1
CDR3aa: CASSIRTGGVPTDTQYF
CDR3nt: TGCGCCAGCAGCATTAGGACAGGGGGTGTCCCCACAGATACGCAGTATTTT

abundance: NA
j_gene: TRBJ2-5
d_gene: TRBD1
v_gene: TRBV29-1
CDR3aa: CSVAGTGGETQYF
CDR3nt: TGCAGCGTCGCCGGGACAGGGGGGGAGACCCAGTACTTC

abundance: few
j_gene: TRBJ2-7
d_gene: NA
v_gene: TRBV27
CDR3aa: CASSSTRGSSYEQYF
CDR3nt: TGTGCCAGCAGTTCTACCAGGGGTTCTTCCTACGAGCAGTACTTC

abundance: NA
j_gene: TRBJ2-5
d_gene: TRBD2
v_gene: TRBV9
CDR3aa: CASSIRTSGEETQYF
CDR3nt: TGTGCCAGCAGCATCCGGACTAGCGGAGAAGAGACCCAGTACTTC

abundance: NA
j_gene: TRBJ2-3
d_gene: NA
v_gene: TRBV7-2
CDR3aa: CASSLWGGEANTQYF
CDR3nt: TGTGCCAGCAGCTTGTGGGGTGGCGAGGCGAATACGCAGTATTTT

abundance: NA
j_gene: TRBJ2-5
d_gene: NA
v_gene: TRBV5-5
CDR3aa: CASSPRTHGGETQYF
CDR3nt: TGTGCCAGCAGCCCGCGGACCCACGGAGGAGAGACCCAGTACTTC

abundance: NA
j_gene: TRBJ2-5
d_gene: TRBD1
v_gene: TRBV5-1
CDR3aa: CASSLGVLSGTGVQETQYF
CDR3nt: TGCGCCAGCAGCTTGGGCGTTTTATCAGGGACAGGGGTCCAAGAGACCCAGTACTTC

abundance: NA
j_gene: TRBJ1-2
d_gene: TRBD1
v_gene: TRBV14
CDR3aa: CASSGDRGYGYTF
CDR3nt: TGTGCCAGCAGCGGGGACAGGGGCTATGGCTACACCTTC

abundance: NA
j_gene: TRBJ2-7
d_gene: TRBD2
v_gene: TRBV4-2
CDR3aa: CASSQDPLAGGLLSYEQYF
CDR3nt: TGTGCCAGCAGCCAAGATCCTCTAGCGGGAGGGCTACTATCCTACGAGCAGTACTTC

abundance: NA
j_gene: TRBJ2-7
d_gene: TRBD1
v_gene: TRBV2
CDR3aa: CASLPGQGNYEQYF
CDR3nt: TGTGCCAGCCTACCGGGACAGGGTAATTACGAGCAGTACTTC

abundance: NA
j_gene: TRBJ2-3
d_gene: NA
v_gene: TRBV29-1
CDR3aa: CSVEKGADTQYF
CDR3nt: TGCAGCGTTGAGAAAGGCGCAGATACGCAGTATTTT

abundance: NA
j_gene: TRBJ2-6
d_gene: NA
v_gene: TRBV28
CDR3aa: CATDIGNSGANVLTF
CDR3nt: TGTGCCACCGACATAGGGAACTCTGGGGCCAACGTCCTGACTTTC

abundance: NA
j_gene: TRBJ2-7
d_gene: TRBD2
v_gene: TRBV6-6
CDR3aa: CASSYRGGYEQYF
CDR3nt: TGTGCCAGCAGTTACCGGGGGGGTTACGAGCAGTACTTC